The 4 T cell receptor beta chains below come from one sample, sequenced in a study of shared clonotypes between healthy human individuals. Assay used: immunoSEQ multiplex PCR; TCRdb lists only in-frame clones, some missing. The profile shows over 2 million clones, 85% to 95% of them singletons. The sequencing sample was made of naive CD4+ T cells sorted from blood. Stated subset: CD45RA+ positively selected. These receptors all come from a man younger than 35 in good health.

The V and J genes are TRBV10-3 and TRBJ1-1, with no clear D. V was shortened by 5 bases and J by 0 bases, with 7 bases between the two germline ends. This CDR3 contains 13 residues. Germline V gives CDR1 ENHRY, CDR2 SYGVKD. CDR3: CAISPDLNTEAFF. The DNA for the CDR3 is TGTGCCATCAGTCCGGACCTGAACACTGAAGCTTTCTTT.

To note about this clone: Different DNA sequences within this sample yield the same CDR3. The chain links TRBV11-2 to TRBJ2-7; 14 positions agree with TRBD2. Per the germline V gene, CDR1 is SGHAT and CDR2 is FQNNGV. V gave up 4 bases and J gave up 2 bases; unmatched junction bases: 1. The CDR3 runs 15 residues. CDR3 in DNA: TGTGCCAGCAGCTGGGGACTAGCGGGAGCCTACGAGCAGTACTTC. Protein sequence: CASSWGLAGAYEQYF. The full variable domain, its missing parts supplied by reference TRBV11-2 and TRBJ2-7, is EAGVAQSPRYKIIEKRQSVAFWCNPISGHATLYWYQQILGQGPKLLIQFQNNGVVDDSQLPKDRFSAERLKGVDSTLKIQPAKLEDSAVYLCASSWGLAGAYEQYFGPGTRLTVT.

The V and J genes are TRBV30 and TRBJ2-7; D may match TRBD1 or TRBD2 (5 bases each). The V end lost 6 bases, the J end lost 7 bases, and 22 bases lay between the germline ends. Germline assignment: CDR1 GTSNPN and CDR2 SVGIG (reference sequence). This CDR3 has 14 amino acids. CDR3 DNA sequence: TGTGCCTGCCAGAAGGGACGAGGCTTTTCAGAGCAGTACTTC. This translates into CACQKGRGFSEQYF.

J is TRBJ2-7 and V is TRBV19; D gene uncertain. The germline CDR1 and CDR2 sequences are LNHDA and SQIVND (reference sequence). The CDR3 loop spans 14 amino acids. Trimming took 1 base from V and 5 from J, leaving 12 bases between them. The CDR3 region has the DNA TGTGCCAGTAGTATAGGCCCAGGTAGGAACGAGCAGTACTTC. This encodes CASSIGPGRNEQYF.